This T cell receptor (beta chain) was captured by sequencing in a study of T cells in Graves' hyperthyroidism and ophthalmopathy. Uncontrolled infection, other autoimmune disease, pregnancy or lactation excluded patients. General study points: Ophthalmopathy was identified by the model a median approximately 6.9 months ahead of onset. Ophthalmopathy was separated from stable hyperthyroidism by a 13 V-J model. In blood, most of the thyroid clonotypes expanded above 0.001 were also present.

This clonotype was observed many times. Its specificity is not known. The investigators amplified TCR beta CDR3 regions from RNA transcripts. HTBI primers were used for first-round RT-PCR of the TCR CDR3. TCRdb passed the multiplex PCR reads through MiXCR, listing each CDR3 protein once. There are approximately 640,000 distinct CDR3 sequences in the sample; 17% occur only once, and about 14% lies in the top ten. V gave up 6 bases and J gave up 7 bases; unmatched junction bases: 8. Germline V CDR1 and CDR2: MDHEN, SYDVKM. This CDR3 contains 14 residues. Material: blood. J is TRBJ2-7 and V is TRBV28; TRBD1 aligns across 11 bases. This clonotype was sampled from a man aged 50 to 59 with Graves' hyperthyroidism. Here the CDR3 DNA reads TGTGCCAGCAGCGCCGGGACAGGGGGTAGGGAGCAGTACTTC. Translated: CASSAGTGGREQYF.